The present entry profiles one T cell receptor beta chain with its context. Its antigen is still unknown. The sample belongs to a study of T cells in Graves' hyperthyroidism and ophthalmopathy. Study outcomes and limitations: Most thyroid-expanded clonotypes above 0.001 were also found in blood.

Authors of the study amplified TCR beta CDR3 regions from RNA transcripts. Initially, a first-round RT-PCR of the TCR CDR3 employed the HTBI primer set. One entry per CDR3 protein, called by TCRdb with MiXCR from the multiplex PCR reads. The data contain a few hundred thousand distinct CDR3 sequences, 22% of them singletons. Losses at the gene ends were 5 bases for V and 3 bases for J; bases not matched to a gene: 6. CDR3 length: 14 amino acids. Germline lookup yields CDR1 SEHNR and CDR2 FQNEAQ (reference sequence). The chain uses TRBV7-9 and TRBJ2-5, with 7 bases identical to TRBD1. This clonotype was obtained from a man aged 25-45 years with Graves' ophthalmopathy. The specimen was blood. CDR3 sequence reads: CASSQSDRKETQYF. The CDR3 DNA is TGTGCCAGCAGCCAATCGGACAGGAAAGAGACCCAGTACTTC.